The table lists the clone carrying this T cell receptor (beta chain) with a few counts. What it recognizes is unknown. The sample originates from a study of blood T cells in healthy people across ages. Looking at the study overall: About one barcoded beta molecule per two T cells came from capture by template switching. Broader study findings: With age, beta diversity per million T cells declined roughly linearly, significantly by approximately 41. Diversity was higher, and naive CD4+ cells more numerous, in long-lived donors than in aged donors.

The CDR3 is 13 residues long. Germline V CDR1 and CDR2: LGHNT, FRNRAP. V lost 1 base and J lost 7, with 10 bases in between. It was with a sample-barcoded 5' primer and a J-beta primer mix that a second PCR of roughly 6 to 12 cycles was run. One entry per CDR3 protein results from TCRdb running MiXCR on the 5' RACE reads. The top ten hold 10% of the sample, which has about 930,000 distinct CDR3 sequences, around 29% seen once. These same data were also listed under a study on T cells of mothers and their children. As reported in that work: Over 9 million TCR beta CDR3 reads were obtained from each mother, and some 3.1 million from each child.

This TCR came from a woman between 40 and 55 years old in good health. What was sequenced was blood. The V call is TRBV12-5, the J call TRBJ1-2; possibly TRBD1 for D (5 bases). As DNA, the CDR3 is TGTGCTAGTGGTTTGGGGGACTGGTTTGGCTACACCTTC. Amino acids: CASGLGDWFGYTF.